This is a list of T cell receptor beta chains from one sample in a study of T cell repertoires and HLA-DP antigens. Their target antigens are unknown. Method: immunoSEQ multiplex PCR; TCRdb's copy keeps in-frame clones and lacks some. The sample carries over 100,000 clones, approximately 92% recorded once. The sample comprised CD4+ T cells from PBMCs. The receptors come from a young woman in good health and CMV-seronegative. Both conserved end residues are part of each CDR3. The D gene is left open where the match is weak. Size values are once, few and many counts, or a class for expanded clones, and some rows have none.

j_call	clone_size	d_call	v_call	cdr3_aa	cdr3_nt
TRBJ2-5	.	.	TRBV5-1	CASSNREGQETQYF	TGCGCCAGCAGTAACAGGGAGGGTCAAGAGACCCAGTACTTC
TRBJ1-4	.	.	TRBV11-2	CASSPRQLRSNEKLFF	TGTGCCAGCAGCCCACGACAGTTACGATCGAATGAAAAACTGTTTTTT
TRBJ2-6	.	.	TRBV5-1	CASSQGPISGANVLTF	TGCGCCAGCAGCCAGGGACCGATCTCTGGGGCCAACGTCCTGACTTTC
TRBJ1-2	once	TRBD1	TRBV27	CASSQDRVYGYTF	TGTGCCAGCAGCCAGGACAGGGTTTATGGCTACACCTTC
TRBJ1-2	.	.	TRBV19	CASSLKLGFNYGYTF	TGTGCCAGTAGTCTTAAACTAGGTTTTAACTATGGCTACACCTTC
TRBJ2-1	.	.	TRBV28	CASREGGGSSYNEQFF	TGTGCCAGCAGGGAAGGGGGAGGCAGCTCCTACAATGAGCAGTTCTTC
TRBJ2-2	.	.	TRBV5-1	CASSLGSGNTGELFF	TGCGCCAGCAGCTTGGGGTCCGGCAACACCGGGGAGCTGTTTTTT
TRBJ1-1	.	TRBD1	TRBV10-3	CAIRVTGLNTEAFF	TGTGCCATCAGGGTGACAGGGCTGAACACTGAAGCTTTCTTT
TRBJ2-5	.	TRBD2	TRBV4-2	CASGTSGGETQYF	TGTGCCAGCGGGACTAGCGGGGGGGAGACCCAGTACTTC
TRBJ1-3	.	TRBD1	TRBV7-9	CASSSSGGSGNTIYF	TGTGCCAGCAGCTCCTCAGGGGGTTCTGGAAACACCATATATTTT
TRBJ1-6	.	.	TRBV6-5	CASSSSYRVFNSPLHF	TGTGCCAGCAGTTCCTCCTACAGGGTCTTTAATTCACCCCTCCACTTT
TRBJ2-5	.	TRBD2	TRBV7-9	CASSLLASGSQETQYF	TGTGCCAGCAGCTTACTGGCTAGCGGATCACAAGAGACCCAGTACTTC
TRBJ2-1	.	TRBD1	TRBV14	CASSPVGTGLNEQFF	TGTGCCAGCAGCCCTGTGGGGACAGGGCTTAATGAGCAGTTCTTC
TRBJ1-5	.	TRBD1	TRBV29-1	CSVQTGAMDQPQHF	TGCAGCGTTCAGACAGGGGCGATGGATCAGCCCCAGCATTTT
TRBJ1-5	.	.	TRBV27	CASSFGTGGNQPQHF	TGTGCCAGCAGTTTTGGGACGGGCGGCAATCAGCCCCAGCATTTT
TRBJ1-1	once	.	TRBV7-9	CASSWAGDSLAFF	TGTGCCAGCAGCTGGGCGGGGGACTCATTGGCTTTCTTT
TRBJ2-2	.	TRBD1	TRBV10-3	CAISEAGGEDTGELFF	TGTGCCATCAGTGAGGCAGGGGGTGAGGACACCGGGGAGCTGTTTTTT
TRBJ2-7	.	.	TRBV6-6	CASRRGTYEQYF	TGTGCCAGCAGAAGAGGGACCTACGAGCAGTACTTC
TRBJ2-7	.	.	TRBV7-3	CASSLEQGTWQYF	TGTGCCAGCAGCTTAGAACAGGGAACGTGGCAGTACTTC
TRBJ1-5	.	.	TRBV18	CASSPQSGDQPQHF	TGTGCCAGCTCACCCCAGTCGGGGGACCAGCCCCAGCATTTT
TRBJ2-4	.	TRBD1	TRBV28	CASSIQGALAKNIQYF	TGTGCCAGCAGTATTCAGGGGGCTCTCGCCAAAAACATTCAGTACTTC
TRBJ1-1	.	TRBD1	TRBV6-1	CAGEENRGTEAFF	TGTGCCGGGGAAGAAAACAGGGGCACTGAAGCTTTCTTT
TRBJ1-2	.	TRBD1	TRBV28	CASNSGGLFYGYTF	TGTGCCAGCAATTCAGGGGGTCTTTTCTATGGCTACACCTTC